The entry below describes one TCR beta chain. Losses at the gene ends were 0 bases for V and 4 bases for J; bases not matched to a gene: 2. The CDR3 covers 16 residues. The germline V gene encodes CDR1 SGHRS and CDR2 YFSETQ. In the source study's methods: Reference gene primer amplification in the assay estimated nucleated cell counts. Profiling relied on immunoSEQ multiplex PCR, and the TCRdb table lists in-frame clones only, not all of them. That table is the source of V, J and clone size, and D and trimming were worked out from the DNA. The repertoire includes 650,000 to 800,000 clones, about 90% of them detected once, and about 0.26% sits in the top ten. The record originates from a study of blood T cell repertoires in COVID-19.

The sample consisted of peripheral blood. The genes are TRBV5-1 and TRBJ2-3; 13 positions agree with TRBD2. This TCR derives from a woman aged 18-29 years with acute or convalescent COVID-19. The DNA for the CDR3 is TGCGCCAGCAGCTTGGGAGGACTAGCGGGGGCAGATACGCAGTATTTT. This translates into CASSLGGLAGADTQYF.